This entry features one T cell receptor (beta chain) sequence. The data are from a study of cytomegalovirus exposure and HLA in healthy donors. Both 60 Vbeta primers and 13 Jbeta primers went into the PCR. The method was immunoSEQ multiplex PCR; TCRdb's version includes in-frame clones alone and lacks a portion of them. Among 150,000 or so clones listed, approximately 71% were seen once. Germline V CDR1 and CDR2: MNHEY, SMNVEV (reference sequence). This CDR3 has 10 residues. V gene TRBV27 combines with J gene TRBJ1-5, with D hard to call. The source material was PBMCs. The source is a man between 18 and 35 years old in good health and CMV-seropositive. The CDR3 coding sequence is TGTGGCCTCTATGGGCGGCCCCAGCATTTT. This translates into CGLYGRPQHF.